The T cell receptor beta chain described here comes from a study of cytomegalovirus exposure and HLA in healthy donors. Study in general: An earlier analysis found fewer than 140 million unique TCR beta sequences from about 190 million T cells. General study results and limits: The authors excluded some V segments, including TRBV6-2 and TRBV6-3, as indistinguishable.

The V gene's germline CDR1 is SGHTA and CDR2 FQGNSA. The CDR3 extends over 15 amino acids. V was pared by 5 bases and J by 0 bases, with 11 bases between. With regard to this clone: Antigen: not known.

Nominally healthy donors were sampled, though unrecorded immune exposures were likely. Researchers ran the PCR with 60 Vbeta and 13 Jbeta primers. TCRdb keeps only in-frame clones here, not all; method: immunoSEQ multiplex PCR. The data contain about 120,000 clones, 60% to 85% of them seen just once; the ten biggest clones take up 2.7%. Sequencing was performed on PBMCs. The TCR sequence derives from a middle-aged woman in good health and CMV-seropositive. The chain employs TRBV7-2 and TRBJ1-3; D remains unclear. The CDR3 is CASSLRGSSGNTIYF. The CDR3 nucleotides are TGTGCCAGCAGCCTCCGAGGGAGCTCTGGAAACACCATATATTTT.